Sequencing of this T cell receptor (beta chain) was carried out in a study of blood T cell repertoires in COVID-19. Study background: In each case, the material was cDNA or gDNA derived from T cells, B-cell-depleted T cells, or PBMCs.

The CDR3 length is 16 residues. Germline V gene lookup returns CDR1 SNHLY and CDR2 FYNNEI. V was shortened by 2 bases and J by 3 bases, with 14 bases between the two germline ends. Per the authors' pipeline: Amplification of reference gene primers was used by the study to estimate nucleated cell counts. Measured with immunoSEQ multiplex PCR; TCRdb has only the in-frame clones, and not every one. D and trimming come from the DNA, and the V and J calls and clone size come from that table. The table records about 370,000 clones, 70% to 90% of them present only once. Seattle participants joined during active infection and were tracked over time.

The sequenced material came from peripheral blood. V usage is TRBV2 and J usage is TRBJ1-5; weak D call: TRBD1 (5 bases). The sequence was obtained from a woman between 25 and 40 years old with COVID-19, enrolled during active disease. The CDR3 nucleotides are TGTGCCAGCAGTGAAAACCCCGGGGGGAACAATCAGCCCCAGCATTTT. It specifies CASSENPGGNNQPQHF.